The next 14 T cell receptor beta chains were all read from a single sample in a study of control samples from healthy donors and cancer patients. TCRdb's copy holds only in-frame clones and misses some; the assay was immunoSEQ multiplex PCR. The profile shows around 70,000 clones, under 90% of them singletons. Material: PBMCs. All receptors derive from a woman in her forties or fifties with colorectal cancer.

The chain's CDR3 is CASSLADYTEAFF. In DNA form, the CDR3 reads TGTGCCAGCAGCTTGGCAGACTACACTGAAGCTTTCTTT. The V call is TRBV7-2, the J call TRBJ1-1; D not certain. The CDR3 contains 13 residues. Looked up from germline, CDR1 is SGHTA and CDR2 is FQGNSA. Trimming pared 3 bases from V and 3 bases from J, leaving 8 bases between.

The CDR3 sequence: CASSEIQRGDEQFF. As DNA, the CDR3 is TGTGCCAGCAGTGAGATCCAGCGGGGTGATGAGCAGTTCTTC. V is TRBV2 and J is TRBJ2-1; TRBD2 agrees at 7 bases. Germline V gives CDR1 SNHLY, CDR2 FYNNEI. The CDR3 contains 14 residues. Trimming at V came to 3 bases and at J to 8 bases, leaving 7 bases not matched to a gene.

The gene calls are TRBV5-6 and TRBJ1-2; possibly TRBD1 for D (5 bases). Looked up from germline, CDR1 is SGHDT and CDR2 is YYEEEE. Between the trimmed V and J ends, which lost 0 bases and 8 bases, there was a span of 20 bases. The CDR3 is 16 residues long. This CDR3 is CASSLGTGVRTQGYTF. CDR3 bases: TGTGCCAGCAGCTTGGGCACGGGGGTAAGGACGCAGGGCTACACCTTC.

The chain joins TRBV3-1 (or the pseudogene TRBV3-2) to TRBJ2-2, with D unresolved. Looked up from germline, CDR1 is LGHDT and CDR2 is YNNKEL (reference sequence). The CDR3 is 13 residues long. Trimming removed 4 bases at V and 3 bases at J, with 6 bases between. The CDR3 DNA sequence: TGTGCCAGCAGCCCCCCATACACCGGGGAGCTGTTTTTT. As protein: CASSPPYTGELFF.

V and J are TRBV9 and TRBJ1-2, with 8 bases lining up with TRBD1. V shed 4 bases, J shed 5 bases, and the junction held 1 base outside the gene matches. Germline V lookup: CDR1 SGDLS, CDR2 YYNGEE. The CDR3 totals 12 residues. CDR3 residues: CASSTGGYGYTF. CDR3 nucleotides: TGTGCCAGCAGCACAGGGGGATATGGCTACACCTTC.

This clone was seen only once. V gene TRBV10-3 combines with J gene TRBJ2-3; 7 positions match TRBD2. V shed 0 bases and J 2 bases; nucleotides not matched to a gene: 2. The CDR3 covers 15 residues. The germline CDR1 and CDR2 sequences are ENHRY and SYGVKD. CDR3 loop: CAISESAGDTDTQYF. In DNA form, the CDR3 reads TGTGCCATCAGTGAGTCGGCGGGGGACACAGATACGCAGTATTTT.

The CDR3 DNA sequence: TGTGCCAGTAGTATGCAGGGGCGAGACTATGGCTACACCTTC. Its translation is CASSMQGRDYGYTF. The V gene is TRBV19, the J gene TRBJ1-2, with D maybe TRBD1 (6 bases). Germline V gives CDR1 LNHDA, CDR2 SQIVND (reference sequence). Between the trimmed V and J ends, which lost 3 bases and 3 bases, there was a span of 11 bases. This CDR3 comprises 14 residues.

The chain uses TRBV7-2 and TRBJ1-1; 11 nucleotides align to TRBD1. This CDR3 has 17 residues. V lost 1 base to trimming and J lost 4 bases; unmatched junction nucleotides: 8. Germline CDR1 is SGHTA and CDR2 is FQGNSA. The CDR3 is CASSLVGGGQGATEAFF. The CDR3 region has the DNA TGTGCCAGCAGCTTAGTAGGGGGTGGACAGGGGGCCACTGAAGCTTTCTTT.

The chain uses TRBV14 and TRBJ2-7; no definite D call. Germline CDR1 reads SGHDN; CDR2 reads FVKESK. The V and J ends lost 1 base and 6 bases respectively, with 10 bases between them. This CDR3 region has 13 residues. Written as DNA, the CDR3 is TGTGCCAGCAGCCAAGTGGGATGGAGCGAGCAGTACGTC. It yields the protein CASSQVGWSEQYV.

The genes are TRBV15 and TRBJ2-3, with 9 bases fitting TRBD1. This CDR3 has 12 residues. V lost 3 bases to trimming and J lost 10 bases; unmatched junction nucleotides: 2. Germline V lookup: CDR1 LNHNV, CDR2 YYDKDF (reference sequence). This CDR3 is CATSRDRGAQYF. In nucleotides, the CDR3 is TGTGCCACCAGCAGGGACAGGGGTGCGCAGTATTTT. Filled out from reference TRBV15 and TRBJ2-3, the complete variable domain reads DAMVIQNPRYQVTQFGKPVTLSCSQTLNHNVMYWYQQKSSQAPKLLFHYYDKDFNNEADTPDNFQSRRPNTSFCFLDIRSPGLGDTAMYLCATSRDRGAQYFGPGTRLTVL.

This chain links TRBV6-5 with TRBJ2-3; D perhaps matches TRBD1 (5 bases). The CDR3 extends over 15 amino acids. Germline V gene sequence: CDR1 MNHEY, CDR2 SVGAGI. V gave up 6 bases and J gave up 0 bases, with 13 bases separating them. The DNA for the CDR3 is TGTGCCAGCAGCTACGACAGAGCTAGCACAGATACGCAGTATTTT. Encoded protein: CASSYDRASTDTQYF.

This sequence joins TRBV4-1 and TRBJ2-5; D is undetermined. Germline-derived CDR1 and CDR2 are MGHRA and YSYEKL. CDR3 length equals 15 residues. V gave up 0 bases and J gave up 2 bases, with 10 bases separating them. The DNA for the CDR3 is TGCGCCAGCAGCCAAGATGGGAACAGACAAGAGACCCAGTACTTC. Its protein is CASSQDGNRQETQYF.

V and J are TRBV6-2 or TRBV6-3 and TRBJ2-7; D may be TRBD2 (7 bases). V was clipped by 6 bases and J by 9 bases, with 21 bases between them. The CDR3 is made up of 14 amino acids. Germline V CDR1 and CDR2: MNHEY, SVGEGT. In DNA, the CDR3 is TGTGCCAGCAGCCGAGCTTTGGGGGGGCCCGGGCAGTACGTC. Encoded protein: CASSRALGGPGQYV.

The chain has TRBV19 and TRBJ1-1, with a possible D match to TRBD1 (5 bases). Trimming cost V 3 bases and J 3 bases, with 11 bases left between them. Germline lookup yields CDR1 LNHDA and CDR2 SQIVND (reference sequence). This CDR3 spans 14 amino acids. The CDR3 DNA sequence: TGTGCCAGTAGTATCAGGGTAAGCGACACTGAAGCTTTCTTT. Amino acids: CASSIRVSDTEAFF. Full variable domain (rest looked up from reference TRBV19 and TRBJ1-1): DGGITQSPKYLFRKEGQNVTLSCEQNLNHDAMYWYRQDPGQGLRLIYYSQIVNDFQKGDIAEGYSVSREKKESFPLTVTSAQKNPTAFYLCASSIRVSDTEAFFGQGTRLTVV.